Listed below are T cell receptor beta chains from one sample, sequenced in a study of T cell repertoires in cytomegalovirus infection. No antigen has been assigned to these receptors. TCRdb called the reads again in MiXCR, with one record for every CDR3 protein. Here the sample spans 680,000 or so distinct CDR3 sequences, roughly 33% being singletons. This sample comprised cultured PBMCs, obtained from culture after CMV antigen stimulation. These receptor sequences come from a human donor in good health (CMV status not recorded). Some clones in this sample may be carry-over from other donors' samples. Both conserved end residues are part of each CDR3. D genes are given only for firm matches. Clone size is not always given. Where it is, it says once, few, many or a class for expanded clones.

clone size	V gene	D gene	J gene	CDR3 protein	CDR3 DNA
NA	TRBV7-9	NA	TRBJ2-3	CASRPTGTSDTQYF	TGTGCCAGCAGACCCACCGGGACGTCAGATACGCAGTATTTT
NA	TRBV7-6	TRBD2	TRBJ2-5	CASSPAGGRGQETQYF	TGTGCCAGCAGCCCAGCGGGCGGGAGAGGCCAAGAGACCCAGTACTTC
few	TRBV6-2/TRBV6-3	NA	TRBJ1-2	CASSYRGVYGYTF	TGTGCCAGCAGTTACAGGGGAGTCTATGGCTACACCTTC
few	TRBV6-1	NA	TRBJ1-3	CASSETQRNTIYF	TGTGCCAGCAGTGAAACTCAACGGAACACCATATATTTT
NA	TRBV12-5	NA	TRBJ2-2	CASGSSPTGELFF	TGTGCTAGTGGGTCCAGTCCGACCGGGGAGCTGTTTTTT
NA	TRBV6-1	NA	TRBJ1-1	CASSEELGDTEAFF	TGTGCCAGCAGTGAAGAGTTGGGGGACACTGAAGCTTTCTTT
NA	TRBV4-1	NA	TRBJ1-5	CASSQAGRSNQPQHF	TGCGCCAGCAGCCAAGCAGGGCGGAGCAATCAGCCCCAGCATTTT
few	TRBV7-8	NA	TRBJ1-1	CASSLGSLRGEAFF	TGTGCCAGCAGCTTGGGTTCACTCCGGGGTGAAGCTTTCTTT
NA	TRBV28	NA	TRBJ1-2	CACAGPRRDGYTF	TGTGCCTGTGCAGGCCCGCGGAGGGATGGCTACACCTTC
NA	TRBV6-6	TRBD2	TRBJ2-7	CASSEAGRAYEQYF	TGTGCCAGCAGTGAGGCCGGGAGGGCCTACGAGCAGTACTTC
many	TRBV7-2	TRBD2	TRBJ2-1	CASSLVAGGYNEQFF	TGTGCCAGCAGCTTAGTAGCGGGCGGCTACAATGAGCAGTTCTTC
many	TRBV7-8	NA	TRBJ1-5	CASSLGEQPQHF	TGTGCCAGCAGCTTAGGGGAACAGCCCCAGCATTTT
NA	TRBV4-2	TRBD1	TRBJ1-5	CASSQTGIGDQPQHF	TGTGCCAGCAGCCAGACAGGGATAGGTGATCAGCCCCAGCATTTT
few	TRBV27	NA	TRBJ1-1	CASGPLWGEAFF	TGTGCCAGCGGACCTCTTTGGGGGGAAGCTTTCTTT
NA	TRBV15	NA	TRBJ2-7	CATRETSANKQYF	TGTGCCACCAGGGAAACCTCGGCTAACAAGCAGTACTTC
NA	TRBV12-3/TRBV12-4	TRBD2	TRBJ2-1	CASSPGTSGLEYNEQFF	TGTGCCAGCAGTCCCGGGACTAGCGGGTTGGAATACAATGAGCAGTTCTTC
many	TRBV7-2	NA	TRBJ2-5	CASSLEGGETQYF	TGTGCCAGCAGCTTAGAGGGAGGAGAGACCCAGTACTTC
few	TRBV7-9	NA	TRBJ2-5	CASSLLMGRQETQYF	TGTGCCAGCAGCTTGTTGATGGGTAGGCAAGAGACCCAGTACTTC
NA	TRBV7-2	NA	TRBJ2-3	CASSWGEFTRGNTQYF	TGTGCCAGCAGCTGGGGGGAGTTCACCCGAGGGAATACGCAGTATTTT
NA	TRBV19	NA	TRBJ1-2	CASSRSAYGYTF	TGTGCCAGTAGTAGGTCCGCTTATGGCTACACCTTC
many	TRBV7-2	TRBD2	TRBJ2-1	CASSDETSGMYEQFF	TGTGCCAGCAGCGACGAGACTAGCGGGATGTATGAGCAGTTCTTC
NA	TRBV12-3/TRBV12-4	NA	TRBJ1-2	CASSLPRAYGYTF	TGTGCCAGCAGTTTACCCAGGGCCTATGGCTACACCTTC
NA	TRBV12-3/TRBV12-4	TRBD1	TRBJ1-4	CASVGQGDEKLFF	TGTGCCAGCGTTGGACAGGGGGATGAAAAACTGTTTTTT
many	TRBV7-2	TRBD1	TRBJ2-3	CASSYRGYGTDTQYF	TGTGCCAGCAGCTACAGGGGGTATGGCACAGATACGCAGTATTTT
many	TRBV7-2	TRBD2	TRBJ2-3	CASSFLAGAGADTQYF	TGTGCCAGCAGCTTCCTAGCGGGAGCCGGCGCAGATACGCAGTATTTT
NA	TRBV4-3	TRBD2	TRBJ2-2	CASSQGIGGRSTGELFF	TGCGCCAGCAGCCAAGGTATTGGCGGGAGGAGCACCGGGGAGCTGTTTTTT
NA	TRBV4-3	NA	TRBJ2-2	CASSPLPGTDYGELFF	TGCGCCAGCAGCCCCCTACCCGGGACGGACTACGGGGAGCTGTTTTTT
NA	TRBV2	TRBD2	TRBJ2-2	CASKGGGSSGELFF	TGTGCCAGCAAAGGCGGGGGGAGTTCCGGGGAGCTGTTTTTT
few	TRBV20-1	NA	TRBJ1-2	CSASPDQLENYGYTF	TGCAGTGCTTCCCCCGACCAACTGGAAAACTATGGCTACACCTTC
NA	TRBV12-3/TRBV12-4	NA	TRBJ2-1	CASSPDHNEQFF	TGTGCCAGCAGTCCAGATCACAATGAGCAGTTCTTC
NA	TRBV2	TRBD2	TRBJ2-3	CAGGSSTDTQYF	TGTGCCGGCGGGAGTAGCACAGATACGCAGTATTTT